Shown below are 22 T cell receptor beta chains from a single sample sequenced in a study of blood T cell repertoires in COVID-19. TCRdb keeps only in-frame clones here, not all; method: immunoSEQ multiplex PCR. Of tens of thousands of clones in the sample, about 86% were seen once. Input material: peripheral blood. The receptor set was obtained from a woman aged 60 to 75 with acute or convalescent COVID-19.

This clone was detected a few times. This chain links TRBV6-4 with TRBJ2-3, with D possibly matching TRBD2 (6 bases). CDR3 length: 14 amino acids. Deletions cut 6 bases from V and 4 bases from J, with 14 bases between. Germline CDR1 reads MRHNA; CDR2 reads SNTAGT. The CDR3 here is CASSRNGGSDTQYF. The CDR3 DNA follows: TGTGCCAGCAGCCGAAACGGGGGATCAGATACGCAGTATTTT.

The genes are TRBV4-1 and TRBJ2-1, with TRBD1 matching 10 bases. There are 16 residues in the CDR3. Germline CDR1 MGHRA, CDR2 YSYEKL. J lost 9 bases, V lost 3 bases, and 11 bases had no gene match. CDR3 nucleotides: TGCGCCAGCAGCCACGGGGCGAGACAGGGGGCGCCTGAGCAGTTCTTC. Protein: CASSHGARQGAPEQFF.

The chain has TRBV4-1 and TRBJ2-7, with TRBD1 matching over 7 bases. The CDR3 is 16 residues long. Looked up from germline, CDR1 is MGHRA and CDR2 is YSYEKL. The V and J ends lost 1 base and 0 bases, in that order; junction bases with no gene match: 6. The CDR3 loop is CASSQGYRDSSYEQYF. The CDR3 DNA is TGCGCCAGCAGCCAAGGGTATAGGGACAGCTCCTACGAGCAGTACTTC.

The chain links TRBV10-2 to TRBJ1-6; D gene unclear. Trimming took 2 bases from V and 9 from J, leaving 11 bases between them. Looked up from germline, CDR1 is WSHSY and CDR2 is SAAADI. CDR3 length: 14 amino acids. CDR3: CASSELGLGSPLHF. The CDR3 region has the DNA TGCGCCAGCAGTGAGCTGGGCCTCGGTTCACCCCTCCACTTT.

This chain connects TRBV5-1 to TRBJ1-1; 7 positions match TRBD1. The junction had 6 bases not matched to a gene; V was cut back by 2 bases and J by 5 bases. CDR3 length: 14 amino acids. Germline V lookup: CDR1 SGHRS, CDR2 YFSETQ. The CDR3 spells CASSFSAGGTEAFF. DNA for the CDR3: TGCGCCAGCAGCTTTTCAGCAGGGGGGACTGAAGCTTTCTTT. Full variable domain (rest looked up from reference TRBV5-1 and TRBJ1-1): KAGVTQTPRYLIKTRGQQVTLSCSPISGHRSVSWYQQTPGQGLQFLFEYFSETQRNKGNFPGRFSGRQFSNSRSEMNVSTLELGDSALYLCASSFSAGGTEAFFGQGTRLTVV.

The chain uses TRBV10-1 and TRBJ2-5, with D maybe TRBD2 (6 bases). The V gene lost 3 bases and the J gene lost 2 bases, with 13 bases spanning the gap. The CDR3 length is 15 residues. The germline gives CDR1 WNHNN, CDR2 SYGVQD (reference sequence). The CDR3 region has the DNA TGCGCCAGCAGTGACGGCGGGGTGGGACAAGAGACCCAGTACTTC. Its translation: CASSDGGVGQETQYF.

This chain links TRBV19 with TRBJ2-7; D gene unclear. Germline V lookup: CDR1 LNHDA, CDR2 SQIVND (reference sequence). The CDR3 contains 16 residues. Deletions cut 1 base from V and 9 bases from J, with 22 bases between. The CDR3 DNA sequence: TGTGCCAGTAGTATAGCGTACGTAGACTCGTCAGTGGGGCAGTACTTC. It yields the protein CASSIAYVDSSVGQYF. Combining the CDR3 with reference TRBV19 and TRBJ2-7 gives the whole variable domain DGGITQSPKYLFRKEGQNVTLSCEQNLNHDAMYWYRQDPGQGLRLIYYSQIVNDFQKGDIAEGYSVSREKKESFPLTVTSAQKNPTAFYLCASSIAYVDSSVGQYFGPGTRLTVT.

The chain carries TRBV7-6 and TRBJ2-1; 8 nucleotides agree with TRBD2. Looked up from germline, CDR1 is SGHVS and CDR2 is FNYEAQ. Trimming removed 6 bases from V and 0 bases from J; junction bases left unmatched: 7. CDR3 size: 16 residues. CDR3 amino acids: CASSSAGGFSYNEQFF. CDR3 sequence (DNA): TGTGCCAGCAGTAGTGCGGGGGGCTTCTCCTACAATGAGCAGTTCTTC. Drawing the rest from reference TRBV7-6 and TRBJ2-1, the complete variable domain is GAGVSQSPRYKVTKRGQDVALRCDPISGHVSLYWYRQALGQGPEFLTYFNYEAQQDKSGLPNDRFSAERPEGSISTLTIQRTEQRDSAMYRCASSSAGGFSYNEQFFGPGTRLTVL.

The chain links TRBV7-9 to TRBJ2-7, with 7 bases fitting TRBD1. The trim removed 1 base at V and 2 bases at J, leaving 5 bases unmatched. Germline V gene data show CDR1 as SEHNR and CDR2 as FQNEAQ (reference sequence). The CDR3 totals 15 residues. The CDR3: CASSLGWDSTYEQYF. The CDR3 bases are TGTGCCAGCAGCTTAGGATGGGACAGCACCTACGAGCAGTACTTC.

This clone has only one observation. The chain couples TRBV5-1 to TRBJ2-1; TRBD2 might be the D (5 bases). The CDR3 is 13 residues long. Trimming removed 5 bases at V and 4 bases at J, with 10 bases between. From germline, CDR1 is SGHRS and CDR2 YFSETQ. The CDR3 DNA reads TGCGCCAGCAGAGACGGGGATTACAATGAGCAGTTCTTC. Amino acid sequence: CASRDGDYNEQFF.

The chain recombines TRBV2 with TRBJ1-1; D is unclear. The germline V and J ends were trimmed by 4 bases and 2 bases, with 11 bases remaining between them. This CDR3 comprises 14 residues. CDR1 is SNHLY, CDR2 FYNNEI, per germline. The chain's CDR3 is CASSVGRQNTEAFF. CDR3 DNA sequence: TGTGCCAGCAGTGTGGGCAGGCAAAACACTGAAGCTTTCTTT.

The table lists this clone with a count of one. The chain links TRBV11-2 to TRBJ1-1; 8 bases match TRBD1. J lost 3 bases, V lost 1 base, and 4 bases had no gene match. The length of the CDR3 is 15 residues. The germline gives CDR1 SGHAT, CDR2 FQNNGV. CDR3 nucleotide sequence: TGTGCCAGCAGCTTAGGCCAGGGGGCAGACACTGAAGCTTTCTTT. This encodes CASSLGQGADTEAFF.

The gene calls are TRBV7-2 and TRBJ2-2; perhaps TRBD1 as D (6 bases). The CDR3 loop spans 14 amino acids. Trimming pared 1 base from V and 7 bases from J, leaving 10 bases between. The germline CDR1 and CDR2 sequences are SGHTA and FQGNSA. Written as DNA, the CDR3 is TGTGCCAGCAGCTTAGGGCAGGGGATCGGGGAGCTGTTTTTT. Amino acids: CASSLGQGIGELFF.

The chain links TRBV10-3 to TRBJ2-5; 10 bases align to TRBD2. The CDR3 consists of 17 residues. In germline, CDR1 is ENHRY, CDR2 SYGVKD. The V segment lost 4 bases and the J segment 3 bases; nucleotides outside the gene matches: 11. Written as DNA, the CDR3 is TGTGCCATCAGTGGGAGGGAGACTAGCGGGCAAGAAGAGACCCAGTACTTC. Translating it yields CAISGRETSGQEETQYF.

The CDR3 sequence: CASSPLGTESGANVLTF. In nucleotides, the CDR3 is TGTGCCAGCTCACCGTTGGGCACCGAATCTGGGGCCAACGTCCTGACTTTC. The chain recombines TRBV18 with TRBJ2-6, with D hard to call. Germline CDR1 reads KGHSH; CDR2 reads LQKENI. V was cut by 3 bases and J by 1 base, with 13 bases left in between. The CDR3 runs 17 residues.

The chain links TRBV7-3 to TRBJ1-1, with 11 bases that match TRBD1. Germline CDR1 SGHTA, CDR2 FQGTGA. V trimming: 3 bases; J trimming: 0 bases; junction bases outside the gene matches: 3. The CDR3 sequence is 16 residues long. The CDR3 spells CASSFGTGGMNTEAFF. The CDR3 coding sequence is TGTGCCAGCAGCTTCGGGACAGGGGGGATGAACACTGAAGCTTTCTTT.

This chain links TRBV15 with TRBJ1-4, with TRBD1 matching over 7 bases. V was pared by 0 bases and J by 2 bases, with 3 bases of the junction left unmatched. There are 16 residues in the CDR3. Germline V gene lookup returns CDR1 LNHNV and CDR2 YYDKDF (reference sequence). CDR3 sequence reads: CATSRDPGQTNEKLFF. The CDR3 region has the DNA TGTGCCACCAGCAGAGACCCGGGACAGACTAATGAAAAACTGTTTTTT.

The J gene is TRBJ1-3, the V gene TRBV28, with 7 bases that match TRBD1. From germline, CDR1 is MDHEN and CDR2 SYDVKM. J gave up 0 bases and V 10 bases, and 12 bases lay outside the gene matches. The CDR3 is 16 amino acids. The CDR3 loop is CATQEGAVYSGNTIYF. The CDR3 coding sequence is TGTGCCACCCAAGAGGGGGCCGTTTACTCTGGAAACACCATATATTTT. The complete variable domain, with remaining parts taken from reference TRBV28 and TRBJ1-3, reads DVKVTQSSRYLVKRTGEKVFLECVQDMDHENMFWYRQDPGLGLRLIYFSYDVKMKEKGDIPEGYSVSREKKERFSLILESASTNQTSMYLCATQEGAVYSGNTIYFGEGSWLTVV.

The gene calls are TRBV7-9 and TRBJ1-5; TRBD1 might be the D (5 bases). This CDR3 is 19 amino acids long. Germline CDR1 reads SEHNR; CDR2 reads FQNEAQ (reference sequence). V shed 2 bases and J shed 0 bases, with 20 bases lying between them. CDR3 region: CASSLWLGEGWYSNQPQHF. CDR3 nucleotides: TGTGCCAGCAGCTTATGGTTAGGGGAAGGTTGGTATAGCAATCAGCCCCAGCATTTT.

The V gene is TRBV5-8, the J gene TRBJ1-6; D gene unclear. CDR1 is SGHTS, CDR2 YDEGEE, per germline. Trimming cost V 0 bases and J 13 bases, with 11 bases left between them. The CDR3 covers 13 residues. The CDR3 nucleotides read TGTGCCAGCAGCTTGGCCCATCTCCGGCCCCTCCACTTT. Amino acids: CASSLAHLRPLHF.

This clone showed up just a few times. The V gene is TRBV6-5, the J gene TRBJ2-1; D remains unclear. This CDR3 contains 13 residues. Germline V lookup: CDR1 MNHEY, CDR2 SVGAGI. V was shortened by 6 bases and J by 0 bases, with 6 bases between the two germline ends. CDR3: CASSMSSYNEQFF. CDR3 DNA: TGTGCCAGCAGCATGAGCTCCTACAATGAGCAGTTCTTC.

The chain combines TRBV7-2 with TRBJ1-3; 9 bases match TRBD1. This CDR3 contains 16 residues. Losses at the gene ends were 0 bases for V and 4 bases for J; bases not matched to a gene: 4. CDR1 is SGHTA, CDR2 FQGNSA, per germline. The CDR3 loop reads CASSLADRGTGNTIYF. CDR3 DNA sequence: TGTGCCAGCAGCTTAGCCGACAGGGGGACAGGAAACACCATATATTTT.